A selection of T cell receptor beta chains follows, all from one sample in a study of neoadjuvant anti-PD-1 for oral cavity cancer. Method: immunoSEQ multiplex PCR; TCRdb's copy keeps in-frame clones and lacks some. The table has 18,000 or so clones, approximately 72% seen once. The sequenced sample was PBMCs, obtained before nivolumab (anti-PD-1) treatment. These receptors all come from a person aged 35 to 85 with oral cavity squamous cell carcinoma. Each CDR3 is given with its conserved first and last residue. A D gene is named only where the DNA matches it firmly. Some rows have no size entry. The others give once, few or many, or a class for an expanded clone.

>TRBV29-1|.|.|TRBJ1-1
CSVRGPGRSEAFF
TGCAGCGTCCGAGGACCGGGGAGGTCTGAAGCTTTCTTT
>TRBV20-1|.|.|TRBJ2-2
CSATSTGELFF
TGCAGTGCTACTAGCACCGGGGAGCTGTTTTTT
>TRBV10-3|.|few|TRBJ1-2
CAISGTVYGYTF
TGTGCCATCAGTGGCACTGTCTATGGCTACACCTTC
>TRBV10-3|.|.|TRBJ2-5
CAISDKGETQYF
TGTGCCATCAGTGACAAAGGAGAGACCCAGTACTTC
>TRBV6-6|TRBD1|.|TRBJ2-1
CASSRTGEPYNEQFF
TGTGCCAGCAGTCGGACAGGGGAACCCTACAATGAGCAGTTCTTC
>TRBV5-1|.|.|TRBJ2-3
CASSFPPTDTQYF
TGCGCCAGCAGCTTCCCGCCCACAGATACGCAGTATTTT
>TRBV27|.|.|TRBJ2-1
CVSSPWGSGGGEQFF
TGTGTCAGCAGTCCCTGGGGCTCAGGGGGGGGTGAGCAGTTCTTC
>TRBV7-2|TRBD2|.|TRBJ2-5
CASSYRLAGAGETQYF
TGTGCCAGCAGCTACCGACTAGCGGGAGCGGGAGAGACCCAGTACTTC
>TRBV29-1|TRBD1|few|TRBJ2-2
CSVEKGQGATGELFF
TGCAGCGTTGAAAAGGGACAGGGGGCCACCGGGGAGCTGTTTTTT
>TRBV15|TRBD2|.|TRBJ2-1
CATSRDLLAGTNNEQFF
TGTGCCACCAGCAGAGATCTGCTAGCGGGAACTAACAATGAGCAGTTCTTC
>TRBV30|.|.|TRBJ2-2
CAWSVYVKGGTGELFF
TGTGCCTGGAGTGTTTACGTGAAGGGCGGCACCGGGGAGCTGTTTTTT
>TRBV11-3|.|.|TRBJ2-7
CASSLDETEEQYF
TGTGCCAGCAGCTTAGATGAAACAGAGGAGCAGTACTTC
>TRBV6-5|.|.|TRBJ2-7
CASRRRQAAYEQYF
TGTGCCAGCAGAAGGAGACAGGCCGCCTACGAGCAGTACTTC
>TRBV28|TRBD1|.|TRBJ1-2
CASSSPGQGLYGYTF
TGTGCCAGCAGTTCTCCGGGACAGGGCCTCTATGGCTACACCTTC
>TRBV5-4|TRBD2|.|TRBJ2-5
CASSGMTSGPQETQYF
TGTGCCAGCAGCGGGATGACTAGCGGGCCCCAAGAGACCCAGTACTTC
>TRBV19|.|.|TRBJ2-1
CASSVLLGGTYNEQFF
TGTGCCAGTAGTGTCCTACTAGGGGGGACCTACAATGAGCAGTTCTTC
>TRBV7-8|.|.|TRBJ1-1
CASSLAAGAGAEAFF
TGTGCCAGCAGCCTAGCGGCAGGGGCTGGGGCTGAAGCTTTCTTT
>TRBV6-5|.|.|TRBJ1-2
CASKPPGSPGRYTF
TGTGCCAGCAAGCCCCCGGGTAGTCCCGGACGCTACACCTTC
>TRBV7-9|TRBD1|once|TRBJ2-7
CASLGQGSYEQYF
TGTGCCAGCCTGGGACAGGGATCCTACGAGCAGTACTTC
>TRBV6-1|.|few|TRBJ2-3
CASSELTTSTDTQYF
TGTGCCAGCAGTGAATTAACAACTAGCACAGATACGCAGTATTTT